This entry features one TCR beta chain sequence. Its antigen is currently not known. Base qualities are not recorded, but no much larger clone differs from it by a single base. The data are from a study of cytomegalovirus exposure and HLA in healthy donors (dated by TCRdb to about 2017). Describing the broader study: An earlier analysis of approximately 640 of the donors reported 250 to 300 Gb of sequence data and approximately 110 million unique TCR beta sequences from about 200 million T cells. An early release covering roughly 640 HLA-typed donors comprised 300 to 350 gigabases of sequencing data and some 79 million unique TCR sequences. Among the roughly 390 genotyped donors, approximately 76% belonged to the genetic ancestry cluster associated with self-reported Caucasian donors. The study aimed to test whether signatures of past pathogen exposure could be identified by cataloging public T cell receptors. The T cell repertoires of roughly 660 subjects were profiled by immunosequencing and related to cytomegalovirus serostatus. In addition to the first cohort of 666 subjects, a separate validation cohort of over 90 different subjects was used. The study combined high-throughput TCR immunosequencing, statistical association of individual TCRs with disease status, and machine learning to predict cytomegalovirus infection status. A later analysis re-analyzed previously published TCR beta repertoires from 660 or so donors and added high-resolution HLA genotyping to study TCR occurrence patterns. Rather than drawing on any new phenotypic data, the later analysis identified candidate immune exposures from TCR beta sequences and the way those sequences occurred across donors. An earlier analysis of a few hundred of the donors applied high-throughput TCR beta sequencing to assess whether each TCR beta V gene segment acted as functional or pseudogenic. Donor age, sex, ethnicity and CMV serostatus were compiled alongside the repertoire data. Genome-wide SNP genotypes for about 55% of the roughly 670 donors were used in a later genetic analysis, which treated that subset as a discovery cohort. All discovery cohort repertoires had been generated using a single sequencing platform. HLA typing included class I and class II loci at four-digit resolution. Typing coverage varied by locus: roughly 629-630 donors for A, B, C, DRB1 and DQB1; 522 for DQA1; about 600 for DPA1; some 470 for DPB1. Five DR-DQ haplotypes were handled as single units for association and clustering, since linkage in the cohort was strong. Among roughly 400 genotyped donors of the cohort, an average of approximately 240,000 unique TCR beta nucleotide sequences were sequenced per donor, roughly 18% of them non-productive.

Points the paper makes about the study in general: A further reported finding was that TCR beta sequences accurately predicted the HLA-A and HLA-B alleles for most subjects in the first cohort. A group of highly shared sequence variants was considered likely to be a technical artifact of the sequencing pipeline. Because counts were too low, seventeen rarely observed V segments, including chromosome 9 orphons, were left out of the earlier analysis of a few hundred of the donors. An earlier analysis of approximately 530 of the donors showed that most TCR beta V segments appeared in productive rearrangements either about 87% or about 30% of the time, which broadly matched IMGT annotations. In a later analysis, some 18,000 TCR beta sequences were associated with specific HLA alleles at a false discovery rate of 0.05. According to the authors, the approach could potentially be generalized to other disease states and immunological phenotypes. An association between a missense DCLRE1C variant and V-gene and J-gene trimming of TCR beta chains was found in a later genetic analysis and replicated in an independent cohort. Across donors, most TCR sequences were observed very rarely, whereas some public TCRs were present in many individuals. Correlated functional status among segregating V segments might reflect linkage disequilibrium, but an unknown experimental factor could not be ruled out. In vitro tests confirmed that a few of the cytomegalovirus-associated TCR beta chains recognize cytomegalovirus antigens. HLA typing was unavailable for some donors at each locus, so association tests used only the typed subset. Several of the top co-occurrence clusters appeared to be linked to parvovirus B19, influenza, CMV and Epstein-Barr virus, according to a later analysis. The presence/absence analyses assumed that sequencing depth was roughly uniform across donors, and that assumption may not be true. The cohort was sequenced for TCR beta chains only, and without alpha or paired-chain data the features that could be detected were limited. Strong co-occurrence of HLA alleles, especially DR and DQ, made assigning TCR associations to individual alleles difficult. In both the original and validation cohorts, the classifier was reported to diagnose cytomegalovirus status with high specificity and sensitivity. Immune exposure information for the cohort was limited to CMV serostatus. A later genetic analysis reported fewer N-insertions in productive TCRs among donors in an Asian-associated ancestry cluster than the approximately 670-donor mean. A later analysis found that most CMV-associated TCR beta chains appeared HLA-restricted, with HLA associations seemingly driven largely by CMV exposure. A later analysis found that HLA-associated TCR beta chains were more clonally expanded and had lower generation probabilities than equally common non-associated chains. In a later analysis, the rate of TCR association differed among HLA loci, with DRB1 alleles having the most associated TCRs and HLA-C alleles having the fewest. The study listed 150 to 200 TCR beta chains as associated with cytomegalovirus.

The cohort was made up of 666 healthy bone marrow donors. At the time of sampling, every cohort member was nominally healthy, though immune exposures that went unrecorded were likely present. The donor was CMV seronegative and was included in the group of several hundred seronegative cohort members. Every donor gave a peripheral blood sample, and the peripheral blood mononuclear cells from that sample were used for TCR beta sequencing. The Qiagen DNeasy Blood Extraction Kit was used to extract genomic DNA from the blood cell samples. Preparation of the library involved the immunoSEQ multiplex PCR assay. For the multiplex PCR, a mixture combining 60 forward primers for TCR Vbeta segments and 13 reverse primers for TCR Jbeta segments was used. The CDR3 region of rearranged TCR beta genes was amplified from genomic DNA with a multiplex PCR assay. The Illumina HiSeq System was used to sequence the amplified TCR beta libraries as 87-base-pair reads. In the authors' own workflow: In a later analysis, some 80 million unique TCR beta chains were counted across the approximately 670 repertoires, and roughly 11 million of these chains were shared by at least two donors. Raw reads were error-corrected and collapsed into unique sequences with a nearest-neighbor algorithm that merged closely related sequences to remove PCR and sequencing errors. Alignment of CDR3 sequences to IMGT reference sequences was used to assign V, D and J gene segments. For a sequence to be retained, a match of at least six nucleotides to both a V gene segment and a J gene segment was required. Rearrangements were classified as productive when the CDR3 lacked stop codons and remained in frame with V and J, and all other rearrangements were classified as non-productive. CDR3 was defined by IMGT convention, running from the second conserved V-encoded cysteine to the conserved J-encoded phenylalanine. Sequences without an unambiguous match to a single V gene segment were excluded from the earlier analysis of about 640 of the donors. In an earlier analysis of approximately 550 of the donors, V segments were called functional above 56.7% productive rearrangements and were called segregating when the between-donor standard deviation exceeded 5%. A statistical classification framework was built for diagnosing cytomegalovirus status from the catalog of TCR beta chain sequences. In a later analysis, TCR nucleotide sequences were compared against IMGT/GENE-DB human TR gene sequences so that V and J genes could be assigned. The TCRdist pipeline was used in a later analysis to assign CDR3 sequences and most-parsimonious VDJ recombination scenarios. A later analysis defined each TCR beta chain by its CDR3 amino acid sequence plus V-gene family, and excluded reads lacking a unique V-gene family. In a later analysis, fewer than 650 highly shared, low-generation-probability nucleotide sequences were removed to address suspected cross-contamination and a sequencing artifact. A later analysis calculated a clonal expansion index for each public chain from normalized within-repertoire ranks of inferred template counts. In a later analysis, generation probabilities were computed using a VDJ recombination model fitted to out-of-frame rearrangements, and the results were checked against IGoR. In a later analysis, TCR-TCR, TCR-HLA and TCR-CMV co-occurrence was scored with hypergeometric tests, and a repertoire-size bias correction was applied to TCR pairs. To estimate false discovery rates, a later analysis permuted the HLA or CMV assignments 20 times. A later analysis grouped co-occurring TCRs with DBSCAN, adding TCRdist sequence similarity when clustering within HLA-allele-positive subsets. Repertoires with fewer than 30,000 or more than 120,000 public chains were left out of co-occurrence clustering, as were five repertoires with anomalous nucleotide sharing. The clones in this table, taken by TCRdb from immuneACCESS, are in-frame only. Not every clone is retained; where verified, under half of the shortfall comes from an unresolved V gene, and the cause of the rest is unknown. From that table come the V and J calls and clone size; the DNA was used to work out D and trimming. The table for this sample lists some 170,000 clones; approximately 79% of them were counted only once. In total, the top ten clones hold under 1.5% of the sample.

Sequencing was carried out using PBMCs. The origin of this receptor is a man aged 60-69 years in good health and CMV-seronegative.

The CDR3 region reads CASSFKQQNTEAFF. The DNA reads TGCGCCAGCAGCTTTAAACAGCAGAACACTGAAGCTTTCTTT. This chain is built from TRBV5-1 and TRBJ1-1; no D gene can be assigned with confidence. V is pared back by 2 bases and J by 1 base, with 9 bases lying between the germline termini. The CDR3 numbers 14 residues from cysteine through phenylalanine. The DNA shown is the 42-base CDR3, in frame from base 1. Reading the germline V gene gives CDR1 SGHRS and CDR2 YFSETQ.